These T cell receptor beta chains were read from a single sample in a study of blood T cell repertoires in COVID-19. TCRdb's table, derived via immunoSEQ multiplex PCR, lists solely in-frame clones and lacks some. This sample has about 70,000 clones; about 89% occur once, and the top ten carry 2% to 3%. Sequencing was performed on peripheral blood. The receptors were gathered from a man aged 50 or older with COVID-19, enrolled during active disease. CDR3s include the opening cysteine and the closing phenylalanine or tryptophan.

v_gene: TRBV6-2/TRBV6-3; j_gene: TRBJ2-2; CDR3aa: CASSIGGRMRGELFF
v_gene: TRBV19; j_gene: TRBJ2-5; CDR3aa: CASSILGLAGVETQYF
v_gene: TRBV6-2/TRBV6-3; j_gene: TRBJ2-7; CDR3aa: CASSYPSTDLYEQYF
v_gene: TRBV24-1; j_gene: TRBJ2-5; CDR3aa: CATEYQETQYF
v_gene: TRBV27; j_gene: TRBJ2-5; CDR3aa: CASSFLGVGTQYF
v_gene: TRBV7-3; j_gene: TRBJ1-1; CDR3aa: CASSLRWDTEAFF
v_gene: TRBV11-2; j_gene: TRBJ2-2; CDR3aa: CASSSSGAGELFF
v_gene: TRBV5-4; j_gene: TRBJ1-4; CDR3aa: CASSPGQGRPEKLFF
v_gene: TRBV9; j_gene: TRBJ2-5; CDR3aa: CASSVDGETQYF
v_gene: TRBV5-4; j_gene: TRBJ2-7; CDR3aa: CASSLEGQGAYEQYF
v_gene: TRBV28; j_gene: TRBJ1-4; CDR3aa: CASSPGQAEKLFF
v_gene: TRBV10-2; j_gene: TRBJ2-7; CDR3aa: CASSVTGPFERGSYEQYF
v_gene: TRBV10-3; j_gene: TRBJ1-5; CDR3aa: CAIRQGAGQPQHF
v_gene: TRBV13; j_gene: TRBJ1-4; CDR3aa: CASSLQGTSEKLFF
v_gene: TRBV5-1; j_gene: TRBJ1-5; CDR3aa: CASSLVSGSNQPQHF
v_gene: TRBV5-4; j_gene: TRBJ2-7; CDR3aa: CASTRDILNYEQYF
v_gene: TRBV19; j_gene: TRBJ2-7; CDR3aa: CASSELAGRTYEQYF
v_gene: TRBV19; j_gene: TRBJ2-2; CDR3aa: CASSRIAGGSTGELFF
v_gene: TRBV5-1; j_gene: TRBJ1-4; CDR3aa: CASSRETGVATNEKLFF
v_gene: TRBV19; j_gene: TRBJ2-3; CDR3aa: CASSIVLGSYTDTQYF
v_gene: TRBV20-1; j_gene: TRBJ2-5; CDR3aa: CSVMGRETQYF
v_gene: TRBV9; j_gene: TRBJ2-1; CDR3aa: CASSPGNEQFF
v_gene: TRBV7-8; j_gene: TRBJ2-2; CDR3aa: CASSLFRVVLAGVTGELFF
v_gene: TRBV19; j_gene: TRBJ1-1; CDR3aa: CASSRQAMNTEAFF
v_gene: TRBV7-2; j_gene: TRBJ2-7; CDR3aa: CASSRAYEQYF
v_gene: TRBV7-6; j_gene: TRBJ1-6; CDR3aa: CASSLEMGDNSPLHF
v_gene: TRBV2; j_gene: TRBJ2-3; CDR3aa: CASSVGGGGTDTQYF
v_gene: TRBV6-5; j_gene: TRBJ2-2; CDR3aa: CASSLGLTGELFF
v_gene: TRBV4-1; j_gene: TRBJ2-5; CDR3aa: CASSFRLAVEETQYF
v_gene: TRBV27; j_gene: TRBJ2-1; CDR3aa: CASRREGRNEQFF
v_gene: TRBV25-1; j_gene: TRBJ2-3; CDR3aa: CASSVLAGGPNTQYF
v_gene: TRBV6-5; j_gene: TRBJ2-4; CDR3aa: CASSRDSFAKNIQYF
v_gene: TRBV9; j_gene: TRBJ2-7; CDR3aa: CASSVVSGSYEQYF
v_gene: TRBV7-9; j_gene: TRBJ1-4; CDR3aa: CASSFGGPEKLFF
v_gene: TRBV4-2; j_gene: TRBJ2-2; CDR3aa: CASSLGGVTGELFF
v_gene: TRBV19; j_gene: TRBJ2-1; CDR3aa: CATQRDSYNEQFF